The rows below give T cell receptor beta chains drawn from one sample of a study of blood T cell repertoires in COVID-19. The repertoire was sequenced with immunoSEQ multiplex PCR; TCRdb's copy has only in-frame clones and lacks some. Of more than 85,000 clones listed, around 84% are singletons. Material for sequencing was peripheral blood. The receptor set was obtained from a man older than 75 with acute or convalescent COVID-19. The CDR3 runs from the conserved cysteine through the conserved F or W. A D gene is named only where the DNA matches it firmly. Only some rows state a clone size, as once, few, many or a class for expanded clones.

j_call: TRBJ1-4; d_call: .; clone_size: .; v_call: TRBV30; cdr3_nt: TGTGCCTGGAGCGTGAAGGTTGGAGGTGCAGAAAAACTGTTTTTT; cdr3_aa: CAWSVKVGGAEKLFF
j_call: TRBJ1-5; d_call: TRBD1; clone_size: .; v_call: TRBV25-1; cdr3_nt: TGTGCCAGCAGTGATCTCCGGGACAGGGGGCGCGGGGACCAGCCCCAGCATTTT; cdr3_aa: CASSDLRDRGRGDQPQHF
j_call: TRBJ1-6; d_call: .; clone_size: once; v_call: TRBV28; cdr3_nt: TGTGCCAGCACCCGGGGGGCGGGGGCATCGGACAATTCACCCCTCCACTTT; cdr3_aa: CASTRGAGASDNSPLHF
j_call: TRBJ1-4; d_call: .; clone_size: .; v_call: TRBV18; cdr3_nt: TGTGCCAGCTCACCACGATCCTCAGGGGATGAAAAACTGTTTTTT; cdr3_aa: CASSPRSSGDEKLFF
j_call: TRBJ2-3; d_call: TRBD2; clone_size: .; v_call: TRBV24-1; cdr3_nt: TGTGCCACCAGACCGGGACTAGCGGGAGCAGATACGCAGTATTTT; cdr3_aa: CATRPGLAGADTQYF
j_call: TRBJ2-7; d_call: .; clone_size: .; v_call: TRBV5-1; cdr3_nt: TGCGCCAGCAGCCGCACAGAAAGCGAGCAGTACTTC; cdr3_aa: CASSRTESEQYF
j_call: TRBJ2-7; d_call: .; clone_size: .; v_call: TRBV7-2; cdr3_nt: TGTGCCAGCAGCTCTTACTACGAGCAGTACTTC; cdr3_aa: CASSSYYEQYF
j_call: TRBJ2-3; d_call: .; clone_size: .; v_call: TRBV5-6; cdr3_nt: TGTGCCAGCAGCTTCGGAGGTGGAGCCACAGATACGCAGTATTTT; cdr3_aa: CASSFGGGATDTQYF
j_call: TRBJ2-3; d_call: TRBD2; clone_size: .; v_call: TRBV9; cdr3_nt: TGTGCCAGCACCGTTAGCGGGAGGGCCGCAGATACGCAGTATTTT; cdr3_aa: CASTVSGRAADTQYF
j_call: TRBJ1-4; d_call: .; clone_size: .; v_call: TRBV12-3/TRBV12-4; cdr3_nt: TGTGCCAGCCGACGACAGCCCGAAAAACTGTTTTTT; cdr3_aa: CASRRQPEKLFF
j_call: TRBJ1-1; d_call: .; clone_size: once; v_call: TRBV28; cdr3_nt: TGTGCCAGCAGTGTACAGGAGAACACTGAAGCTTTCTTT; cdr3_aa: CASSVQENTEAFF
j_call: TRBJ2-2; d_call: .; clone_size: .; v_call: TRBV19; cdr3_nt: TGTGCCAGTAGTATAGCAAGCGGGTCCACCGGGGAGCTGTTTTTT; cdr3_aa: CASSIASGSTGELFF
j_call: TRBJ2-1; d_call: TRBD2; clone_size: .; v_call: TRBV7-9; cdr3_nt: TGTGCCAGCAGCTTCGAGTTAAAAAGCGGGAGCTCCTACAATGAGCAGTTCTTC; cdr3_aa: CASSFELKSGSSYNEQFF
j_call: TRBJ2-5; d_call: TRBD2; clone_size: .; v_call: TRBV25-1; cdr3_nt: TGTGCCAGCACCCCCGGGGGGCAAGAGACCCAGTACTTC; cdr3_aa: CASTPGGQETQYF
j_call: TRBJ2-7; d_call: TRBD2; clone_size: .; v_call: TRBV30; cdr3_nt: TGTGCCTGGAGTGTAGCAAGCGGGGGGGCCTACGAGCAGTACTTC; cdr3_aa: CAWSVASGGAYEQYF
j_call: TRBJ2-1; d_call: TRBD2; clone_size: .; v_call: TRBV3-1/TRBV3-2; cdr3_nt: TGTGCCAGCAGCCAAGCACTAGCGGGAGTGCACAATGAGCAGTTCTTC; cdr3_aa: CASSQALAGVHNEQFF
j_call: TRBJ1-1; d_call: TRBD1; clone_size: .; v_call: TRBV19; cdr3_nt: TGTGCCAGTAGTATAGGTGTCCCGGGACAGGTAACTGAAGCTTTCTTT; cdr3_aa: CASSIGVPGQVTEAFF
j_call: TRBJ2-3; d_call: .; clone_size: .; v_call: TRBV28; cdr3_nt: TGTGCCAGCTCTTCGATCTGGGACTCCCCCACCACCACAGATACGCAGTATTTT; cdr3_aa: CASSSIWDSPTTTDTQYF
j_call: TRBJ2-4; d_call: TRBD1; clone_size: .; v_call: TRBV18; cdr3_nt: TGTGCCAGCTCACCCTTCAGGGGGAACATTCAGTACTTC; cdr3_aa: CASSPFRGNIQYF
j_call: TRBJ2-1; d_call: TRBD2; clone_size: once; v_call: TRBV27; cdr3_nt: TGTGCCAGCAGTTTATGGAGGGCGGGAGGCAATGAGCAGTTCTTC; cdr3_aa: CASSLWRAGGNEQFF
j_call: TRBJ2-5; d_call: TRBD1; clone_size: .; v_call: TRBV10-3; cdr3_nt: TGTGCCATCAGTGGGATTATGACAGGGGGCACAGAGACCCAGTACTTC; cdr3_aa: CAISGIMTGGTETQYF
j_call: TRBJ2-7; d_call: .; clone_size: .; v_call: TRBV6-1; cdr3_nt: TGTGCCAGCAGTGAAGCGTGGCATTCAACCTCCTACGAGCAGTACTTC; cdr3_aa: CASSEAWHSTSYEQYF
j_call: TRBJ1-1; d_call: TRBD1; clone_size: .; v_call: TRBV27; cdr3_nt: TGTGCCAGCAGTTTATCGCGGTTATTAGGACAGGGATTCATGAACACTGAAGCTTTCTTT; cdr3_aa: CASSLSRLLGQGFMNTEAFF
j_call: TRBJ1-4; d_call: .; clone_size: .; v_call: TRBV29-1; cdr3_nt: TGCAGCGTTTTGCAGTCTAATGAAAAACTGTTTTTT; cdr3_aa: CSVLQSNEKLFF
j_call: TRBJ1-1; d_call: TRBD1; clone_size: .; v_call: TRBV6-5; cdr3_nt: TGTGCCAGCCGGGACAGGGGACCGAACACTGAAGCTTTCTTT; cdr3_aa: CASRDRGPNTEAFF
j_call: TRBJ2-2; d_call: TRBD1; clone_size: .; v_call: TRBV11-3; cdr3_nt: TGTGCCAGCAGCCCCGGGACAGCCGGGGAGCTGTTTTTT; cdr3_aa: CASSPGTAGELFF
j_call: TRBJ2-7; d_call: .; clone_size: .; v_call: TRBV5-1; cdr3_nt: TGCGCCAGCAGCTTGGTGGGCGGGGGCCCCTACGAGCAGTACTTC; cdr3_aa: CASSLVGGGPYEQYF
j_call: TRBJ2-3; d_call: .; clone_size: .; v_call: TRBV19; cdr3_nt: TGTGCCAGTAGGGCGACTAGCACAGATACGCAGTATTTT; cdr3_aa: CASRATSTDTQYF
j_call: TRBJ1-4; d_call: .; clone_size: .; v_call: TRBV20-1; cdr3_nt: TGCAGTGCTTCTTTTAATGAAAAACTGTTTTTT; cdr3_aa: CSASFNEKLFF
j_call: TRBJ1-3; d_call: .; clone_size: .; v_call: TRBV4-1; cdr3_nt: TGCGCCAGCAGCCTACTACTTACCTCTGGAAACACCATATATTTT; cdr3_aa: CASSLLLTSGNTIYF
j_call: TRBJ1-1; d_call: .; clone_size: .; v_call: TRBV15; cdr3_nt: TGTGCCAACCCGGGGAGGGACACTGAAGCTTTCTTT; cdr3_aa: CANPGRDTEAFF
j_call: TRBJ2-7; d_call: TRBD1; clone_size: once; v_call: TRBV4-1; cdr3_nt: TGCGCCAGCAGCCAAGATAAGGCCGCAACGCCCGGGACAGGGTTCTACGAGCAGTACTTC; cdr3_aa: CASSQDKAATPGTGFYEQYF
j_call: TRBJ1-1; d_call: .; clone_size: .; v_call: TRBV19; cdr3_nt: TGTGCCAGTAGTATACCCGACAGGTTGAACACTGAAGCTTTCTTT; cdr3_aa: CASSIPDRLNTEAFF
j_call: TRBJ1-4; d_call: .; clone_size: .; v_call: TRBV7-8; cdr3_nt: TGTGCCAGCAGCTTAGAGGGAGCAACTAATGAAAAACTGTTTTTT; cdr3_aa: CASSLEGATNEKLFF
j_call: TRBJ2-3; d_call: .; clone_size: .; v_call: TRBV24-1; cdr3_nt: TGTGCCACCAGTGATCCCCTACAGGGTCCGCAGTATTTT; cdr3_aa: CATSDPLQGPQYF
j_call: TRBJ1-5; d_call: TRBD1; clone_size: .; v_call: TRBV30; cdr3_nt: TGTGCCTGGAGTCTCGGACAGGGGGATCAGCCCCAGCATTTT; cdr3_aa: CAWSLGQGDQPQHF
j_call: TRBJ2-5; d_call: .; clone_size: .; v_call: TRBV5-1; cdr3_nt: TGCGCCAGCAGCTTGAACGGGGAGACCCAGTACTTC; cdr3_aa: CASSLNGETQYF
j_call: TRBJ2-1; d_call: TRBD2; clone_size: .; v_call: TRBV18; cdr3_nt: TGTGCCAGCTCATCGGGACTAGCGGGAGCTGCAGGGAGCGGTGAGCAGTTCTTC; cdr3_aa: CASSSGLAGAAGSGEQFF
j_call: TRBJ2-2; d_call: .; clone_size: .; v_call: TRBV3-1/TRBV3-2; cdr3_nt: TGTGCCAGCAGCCACATACGAACTGCGGCCGGGGAGCTGTTTTTT; cdr3_aa: CASSHIRTAAGELFF
j_call: TRBJ2-2; d_call: .; clone_size: .; v_call: TRBV19; cdr3_nt: TGTGCCACCGGGGGGCGTAGGACCGGGGAGCTGTTTTTT; cdr3_aa: CATGGRRTGELFF
j_call: TRBJ2-7; d_call: .; clone_size: .; v_call: TRBV28; cdr3_nt: TGTGCCAGCAGACCAGATGCCTACGAGCAGTACTTC; cdr3_aa: CASRPDAYEQYF
j_call: TRBJ1-1; d_call: .; clone_size: once; v_call: TRBV12-3/TRBV12-4; cdr3_nt: TGTGCCAGCATAGGGGATTTGTACACTGAAGCTTTCTTT; cdr3_aa: CASIGDLYTEAFF
j_call: TRBJ2-5; d_call: TRBD1; clone_size: .; v_call: TRBV7-9; cdr3_nt: TGTGCCAGCAGCTCGCGCACAGGGGGCGTTGAAGAGACCCAGTACTTC; cdr3_aa: CASSSRTGGVEETQYF
j_call: TRBJ1-1; d_call: TRBD1; clone_size: .; v_call: TRBV28; cdr3_nt: TGTGCCAGCAGTTTGCTTACCGGGACAGGGGGCACTGAAGCTTTCTTT; cdr3_aa: CASSLLTGTGGTEAFF
j_call: TRBJ1-2; d_call: .; clone_size: .; v_call: TRBV6-5; cdr3_nt: TGTGCCAGCAGTTACCGGGTCGGTGGCTACACCTTC; cdr3_aa: CASSYRVGGYTF
j_call: TRBJ2-5; d_call: TRBD2; clone_size: .; v_call: TRBV28; cdr3_nt: TGTGCCAGCAGTGGGGTAGCGGGAGGAGAGACCCAGTACTTC; cdr3_aa: CASSGVAGGETQYF
j_call: TRBJ2-5; d_call: TRBD1; clone_size: .; v_call: TRBV6-1; cdr3_nt: TGTGCCAGCAGTGTTGGGTTAAGGACAGGGGGATTAGAAGAGACCCAGTACTTC; cdr3_aa: CASSVGLRTGGLEETQYF
j_call: TRBJ2-2; d_call: .; clone_size: .; v_call: TRBV11-2; cdr3_nt: TGTGCCAGCAGCGGGCGGTGGGGCGCTTCCACCGGGGAGCTGTTTTTT; cdr3_aa: CASSGRWGASTGELFF
j_call: TRBJ2-1; d_call: .; clone_size: few; v_call: TRBV11-3; cdr3_nt: TGTGCCAGCAGCCCCCGGGGGTACAATGAGCAGTTCTTC; cdr3_aa: CASSPRGYNEQFF
j_call: TRBJ2-1; d_call: TRBD2; clone_size: .; v_call: TRBV7-9; cdr3_nt: TGTGCCAGCAGCCGGGTGGGACTAGCGGGAGTCTCATACAATGAGCAGTTCTTC; cdr3_aa: CASSRVGLAGVSYNEQFF
j_call: TRBJ1-1; d_call: TRBD1; clone_size: .; v_call: TRBV5-4; cdr3_nt: TGTGCCAGCAGCAGTAGGGACAGCGTGAACACTGAAGCTTTCTTT; cdr3_aa: CASSSRDSVNTEAFF
j_call: TRBJ2-5; d_call: TRBD2; clone_size: .; v_call: TRBV6-5; cdr3_nt: TGTGCCAGCAGTTACTCGGCGGGGGGCGAGACCCAGTACTTC; cdr3_aa: CASSYSAGGETQYF
j_call: TRBJ2-6; d_call: .; clone_size: .; v_call: TRBV6-1; cdr3_nt: TGTGCCAGCAGTGACGCAGGTTCCTCTGGGGCCAACGTCCTGACTTTC; cdr3_aa: CASSDAGSSGANVLTF
j_call: TRBJ2-7; d_call: TRBD2; clone_size: once; v_call: TRBV29-1; cdr3_nt: TGCAGCGCCGGGGGGACTGATGGTTACGAGCAGTACTTC; cdr3_aa: CSAGGTDGYEQYF
j_call: TRBJ2-1; d_call: .; clone_size: .; v_call: TRBV28; cdr3_nt: TGTGCCAGCAGTCCACAGCTCAATGAGCAGTTCTTC; cdr3_aa: CASSPQLNEQFF
j_call: TRBJ1-3; d_call: .; clone_size: few; v_call: TRBV28; cdr3_nt: TGTGCCAGCAGCCGACAGATTACTGGAAACACCATATATTTT; cdr3_aa: CASSRQITGNTIYF
j_call: TRBJ2-7; d_call: TRBD1; clone_size: .; v_call: TRBV6-1; cdr3_nt: TGTGCCAGCAGTGAAGAGGCAGGGGGAAACTACGAGCAGTACTTC; cdr3_aa: CASSEEAGGNYEQYF
j_call: TRBJ2-5; d_call: .; clone_size: few; v_call: TRBV5-4; cdr3_nt: TGTGCCAGCAGCCACTTACTAGAGGTTAAGGAGACCCAGTACTTC; cdr3_aa: CASSHLLEVKETQYF